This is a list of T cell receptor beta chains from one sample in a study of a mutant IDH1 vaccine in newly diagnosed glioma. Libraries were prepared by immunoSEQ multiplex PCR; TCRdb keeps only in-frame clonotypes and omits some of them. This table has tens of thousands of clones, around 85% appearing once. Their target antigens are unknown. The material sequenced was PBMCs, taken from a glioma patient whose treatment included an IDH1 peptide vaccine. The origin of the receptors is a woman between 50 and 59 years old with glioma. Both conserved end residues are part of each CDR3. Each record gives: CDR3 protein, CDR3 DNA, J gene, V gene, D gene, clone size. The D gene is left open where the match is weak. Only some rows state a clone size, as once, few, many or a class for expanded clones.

CDR3: CAISSSQGATEAFF; DNA: TGTGCCATCAGTAGCTCACAGGGGGCAACTGAAGCTTTCTTT; J: TRBJ1-1; V: TRBV10-3; D: TRBD1; size: -
CDR3: CASSYAGPAGYTF; DNA: TGTGCCAGCAGTTACGCCGGGCCAGCGGGCTACACCTTC; J: TRBJ1-2; V: TRBV6-5; D: -; size: once
CDR3: CASSQGGFDVLTF; DNA: TGCGCCAGCAGCCAAGGAGGTTTCGACGTCCTGACTTTC; J: TRBJ2-6; V: TRBV4-1; D: -; size: -
CDR3: CASSAAGRGQPQHF; DNA: TGTGCCAGCAGCGCGGCGGGGCGGGGTCAGCCCCAGCATTTT; J: TRBJ1-5; V: TRBV7-2; D: -; size: once
CDR3: CSVQTYYEQYF; DNA: TGCAGCGTACAAACTTACTACGAGCAGTACTTC; J: TRBJ2-7; V: TRBV29-1; D: -; size: once
CDR3: CAWSVQGSNTGELFF; DNA: TGTGCCTGGAGTGTACAAGGATCGAACACCGGGGAGCTGTTTTTT; J: TRBJ2-2; V: TRBV30; D: -; size: -
CDR3: CASTLSGGAFVSYNEQFF; DNA: TGTGCCAGTACCCTTAGCGGGGGGGCCTTCGTCTCCTACAATGAGCAGTTCTTC; J: TRBJ2-1; V: TRBV19; D: TRBD2; size: -
CDR3: CASSPGLGLDTQYF; DNA: TGTGCCAGCTCACCAGGGCTTGGGTTGGATACGCAGTATTTT; J: TRBJ2-3; V: TRBV18; D: -; size: -
CDR3: CASSSTASRGRDTEAFF; DNA: TGCGCCAGCAGCTCAACGGCTTCCAGGGGGCGAGACACTGAAGCTTTCTTT; J: TRBJ1-1; V: TRBV5-1; D: TRBD1; size: -
CDR3: CASSIGDIGYEQYF; DNA: TGTGCCAGTAGTATAGGAGACATTGGATACGAGCAGTACTTC; J: TRBJ2-7; V: TRBV19; D: -; size: -
CDR3: CASSQEWSYNQPQHF; DNA: TGCGCCAGCAGCCAAGAATGGAGCTACAATCAGCCCCAGCATTTT; J: TRBJ1-5; V: TRBV4-1; D: -; size: -
CDR3: CASSHKAFF; DNA: TGTGCCAGCAGCCATAAAGCTTTCTTT; J: TRBJ1-1; V: TRBV7-9; D: -; size: -
CDR3: CASSLDRIAQISSEQYF; DNA: TGTGCCAGCAGCTTAGATAGGATAGCGCAAATTTCTTCCGAGCAGTACTTC; J: TRBJ2-7; V: TRBV11-2; D: -; size: once
CDR3: CASSKLVLGMGNQPQHF; DNA: TGTGCCAGCAGCAAATTAGTACTAGGTATGGGTAATCAGCCCCAGCATTTT; J: TRBJ1-5; V: TRBV21-1; D: -; size: -
CDR3: CASSQKPGGGANQPQHF; DNA: TGTGCCAGCAGCCAAAAGCCGGGCGGGGGGGCGAATCAGCCCCAGCATTTT; J: TRBJ1-5; V: TRBV21-1; D: -; size: -
CDR3: CASSYGQGIGGNTIYF; DNA: TGTGCCAGCAGTTATGGCCAGGGAATCGGTGGAAACACCATATATTTT; J: TRBJ1-3; V: TRBV6-5; D: -; size: -
CDR3: CASSQGLALNTGELFF; DNA: TGCGCCAGCAGCCAAGGACTAGCCCTGAACACCGGGGAGCTGTTTTTT; J: TRBJ2-2; V: TRBV4-1; D: TRBD2; size: once
CDR3: CATSLSYEQYF; DNA: TGTGCCACCAGCCTCTCCTACGAGCAGTACTTC; J: TRBJ2-7; V: TRBV19; D: -; size: -
CDR3: CASSLAGVKFF; DNA: TGCGCCAGCAGCTTGGCGGGGGTTAAGTTCTTC; J: TRBJ2-1; V: TRBV5-1; D: -; size: -
CDR3: CASSTRGGYEAFF; DNA: TGTGCCAGCAGCACCAGAGGGGGTTATGAAGCTTTCTTT; J: TRBJ1-1; V: TRBV7-2; D: -; size: -
CDR3: CASKGLAGGVRETQYF; DNA: TGCGCCAGCAAAGGACTAGCGGGGGGGGTACGGGAGACCCAGTACTTC; J: TRBJ2-5; V: TRBV5-1; D: TRBD2; size: -
CDR3: CASSLKSGANVLTF; DNA: TGTGCCAGCAGCTTAAAATCTGGGGCCAACGTCCTGACTTTC; J: TRBJ2-6; V: TRBV11-2; D: -; size: -
CDR3: CSTQYGVSTDTQYF; DNA: TGCAGCACCCAATACGGGGTTAGCACAGATACGCAGTATTTT; J: TRBJ2-3; V: TRBV29-1; D: -; size: -
CDR3: CASSRTGDNSPLHF; DNA: TGTGCCAGCAGCCGCACAGGAGATAATTCACCCCTCCACTTT; J: TRBJ1-6; V: TRBV7-9; D: -; size: -
CDR3: CAGSRAGANEKLFF; DNA: TGTGCCGGTTCCCGAGCAGGGGCTAATGAAAAACTGTTTTTT; J: TRBJ1-4; V: TRBV7-9; D: -; size: once
CDR3: CASSTRDTHGIEQYF; DNA: TGTGCCAGTAGTACCAGGGACACCCATGGAATCGAGCAGTACTTC; J: TRBJ2-7; V: TRBV19; D: -; size: -
CDR3: CASSPRTGGAGANVLTF; DNA: TGCGCCAGCAGCCCGCGGACAGGGGGGGCTGGGGCCAACGTCCTGACTTTC; J: TRBJ2-6; V: TRBV4-1; D: TRBD1; size: once
CDR3: CASSGPLAGSTDTQYF; DNA: TGTGCCAGCAGTGGGCCCCTAGCGGGGAGCACAGATACGCAGTATTTT; J: TRBJ2-3; V: TRBV6-1; D: TRBD2; size: -
CDR3: CASSLGAGGSYEQYF; DNA: TGTGCCAGCAGCTTGGGCGCGGGGGGCTCCTACGAGCAGTACTTC; J: TRBJ2-7; V: TRBV7-7; D: TRBD2; size: -
CDR3: CASILTRNYGYTF; DNA: TGTGCCAGCATTCTGACCCGTAACTATGGCTACACCTTC; J: TRBJ1-2; V: TRBV6-6; D: -; size: -
CDR3: CASQSLKDRAPLHF; DNA: TGTGCCAGCCAATCTCTAAAGGACAGGGCGCCCCTCCACTTT; J: TRBJ1-6; V: TRBV6-5; D: TRBD1; size: -
CDR3: CASSPTGSDGYTF; DNA: TGCGCCAGCAGCCCTACAGGGTCGGATGGCTACACCTTC; J: TRBJ1-2; V: TRBV5-1; D: -; size: -
CDR3: CASSLASQGLNTEAFF; DNA: TGTGCCAGCAGCTTAGCCAGCCAGGGATTGAACACTGAAGCTTTCTTT; J: TRBJ1-1; V: TRBV7-9; D: -; size: -
CDR3: CASSLGRRIDTIYF; DNA: TGTGCCAGCAGTTTAGGGCGGAGAATCGACACCATATATTTT; J: TRBJ1-3; V: TRBV28; D: -; size: -
CDR3: CASSARLRASTDTQYF; DNA: TGTGCCAGCAGTGCCCGCTTACGTGCTAGCACAGATACGCAGTATTTT; J: TRBJ2-3; V: TRBV27; D: -; size: -
CDR3: CASSLEGRRMNTEAFF; DNA: TGTGCCAGCAGCTTAGAAGGCAGGAGGATGAACACTGAAGCTTTCTTT; J: TRBJ1-1; V: TRBV11-1; D: -; size: -
CDR3: CASIDIYEQFF; DNA: TGTGCCAGCATCGACATTTATGAGCAGTTCTTC; J: TRBJ2-1; V: TRBV2; D: -; size: -
CDR3: CASRDRGTDTQYF; DNA: TGTGCCAGCAGAGACAGGGGTACAGATACGCAGTATTTT; J: TRBJ2-3; V: TRBV6-6; D: TRBD1; size: -
CDR3: CASSPFGTSYEQYF; DNA: TGTGCCAGCAGCCCCTTCGGGACCTCCTACGAGCAGTACTTC; J: TRBJ2-7; V: TRBV9; D: -; size: -
CDR3: CASSLELAVDEQFF; DNA: TGTGCCAGCAGCTTAGAACTAGCGGTCGATGAGCAGTTCTTC; J: TRBJ2-1; V: TRBV11-3; D: TRBD2; size: -
CDR3: CASSLAQGQGYNQPQHF; DNA: TGTGCCAGCAGCTTAGCGCAAGGACAGGGGTACAATCAGCCCCAGCATTTT; J: TRBJ1-5; V: TRBV7-9; D: TRBD1; size: -
CDR3: CASSAERGGSADTQYF; DNA: TGTGCCAGCAGCGCTGAGCGGGGGGGTTCGGCAGATACGCAGTATTTT; J: TRBJ2-3; V: TRBV9; D: TRBD2; size: -
CDR3: CATSRATGGEQYF; DNA: TGTGCCACCAGCAGAGCCACAGGGGGCGAGCAGTACTTC; J: TRBJ2-7; V: TRBV15; D: TRBD1; size: -
CDR3: CASSSSSTDTQYF; DNA: TGCGCCAGCAGCTCCTCTAGCACAGATACGCAGTATTTT; J: TRBJ2-3; V: TRBV5-1; D: -; size: -
CDR3: CASGSPTGTPSRDEQFF; DNA: TGTGCTAGTGGCTCCCCGACCGGGACCCCGTCCAGGGATGAGCAGTTCTTC; J: TRBJ2-1; V: TRBV12-5; D: -; size: -
CDR3: CASSPGLGDTQYF; DNA: TGTGCCAGCAGCCCGGGCCTCGGAGATACGCAGTATTTT; J: TRBJ2-3; V: TRBV7-9; D: -; size: -
CDR3: CASSPGRGHSPLHF; DNA: TGTGCCAGCAGCCCGGGACGGGGGCATTCACCCCTCCACTTT; J: TRBJ1-6; V: TRBV5-6; D: -; size: -
CDR3: CSVAYRGSYEQYF; DNA: TGCAGCGTTGCCTACAGGGGATCCTACGAGCAGTACTTC; J: TRBJ2-7; V: TRBV29-1; D: TRBD1; size: -